This T cell receptor beta chain was sequenced for a study of blood T cell repertoires in COVID-19. Study-level information: Spain, Italy and the United States supplied samples that represented acute and convalescent COVID-19.

Recruits, aged roughly 18 to 89 years, lived in 25 or so US areas. Two negative PCRs, clearance, or symptom resolution had been documented for recovered Cohort 3 donors. V shed 1 base and J 7 bases; nucleotides not matched to a gene: 9. The CDR3 sequence is 16 residues long. Germline CDR1 and CDR2: LNHDA and SQIVND (reference sequence). A single count supports this clone. Original handling: Reference gene primer amplification in the assay estimated nucleated cell counts. Libraries were prepared by immunoSEQ multiplex PCR; TCRdb keeps only in-frame clonotypes and omits some of them. The D gene and trimming were derived from the DNA, and the V and J assignments and clone size from that table. In the table there are over 200,000 clones, less than 85% of which are singletons.

The sequencing sample was made of PBMCs or T cells enriched from blood (not recorded which). The clonotype comes from a man aged 55 to 69 who had recovered from COVID-19. This rearrangement joins TRBV19 to TRBJ2-1, with 8 bases lining up with TRBD1. The chain's CDR3 is CASSIVRTGNRNEQFF. The CDR3 coding sequence is TGTGCCAGTAGTATAGTAAGGACAGGGAATAGGAATGAGCAGTTCTTC.